This T cell receptor (beta chain) was recovered during a study of cytomegalovirus exposure and HLA in healthy donors. Whole-study context: Out of roughly 170 million T cells, an earlier analysis found fewer than 140 million unique TCR beta sequences in total.

Nominally healthy donors provided the samples, though records likely missed some immune exposures. This CDR3 has 13 amino acids. In germline, CDR1 is MDHEN, CDR2 SYDVKM. The germline V and J ends were trimmed by 11 bases and 0 bases, with 11 bases remaining between them. The PCR ran on 60 Vbeta and 13 Jbeta primers. Clones were sequenced by immunoSEQ multiplex PCR, and TCRdb holds only the in-frame ones, with some missing. This sample has around 97,000 clones, with around 61% found just once. Points from the study as a whole: The study listed under 200 cytomegalovirus-associated TCR beta chains.

The sample holds a few counts of this clone. Antigen specificity is unknown. This TCR came from a woman between 50 and 59 years old in good health and CMV-seronegative. The V gene is TRBV28, the J gene TRBJ2-1; D not certain. Sequencing input: PBMCs. CDR3 region: CAHSLDSYNEQFF. The CDR3 DNA is TGTGCCCACTCTCTAGACTCCTACAATGAGCAGTTCTTC.